This T cell receptor beta chain was documented in a study of T cells in Graves' hyperthyroidism and ophthalmopathy (dated by TCRdb to between 2018 and 2021). General notes on the study: Peripheral blood was sampled at the time of initial diagnosis, prior to any treatment. TCR V-J signatures able to tell the groups apart were searched for in a discovery cohort of approximately 95 patients, of whom 40 to 45 had Graves' ophthalmopathy and more than 55 had stable Graves' hyperthyroidism. Whether ophthalmopathy could be predicted prospectively was tested in an independent validation cohort made up of about 18 hyperthyroidism patients plus 17 patients who later progressed to ophthalmopathy. For training and testing, the 100 or so patients in the discovery cohort were randomly divided in a 7:3 ratio. The study also compared thyroid tissue and blood T-cell repertoires from 6 or 7 Graves' hyperthyroidism patients. After blood sampling, hyperthyroidism patients were treated with methimazole at a starting dose of 30 mg daily, and ophthalmopathy patients were treated with high-dose intravenous methylprednisolone. The paper reports TCR Vbeta CDR3 sequencing of more than 120 peripheral blood samples: around 41 ophthalmopathy, about 75 hyperthyroidism and 17 progressor patients. Overall results and qualifications from the work: During validation, the model predicted progression to ophthalmopathy a median of about 6.5 months ahead of onset, with more than 60% sensitivity and less than 85% specificity. A 13 V-J signature model separated ophthalmopathy from stable hyperthyroidism, with around 91% sensitivity and about 81% specificity in cross-validation and 80%/75% in testing. Most expanded thyroid clonotypes (frequency above 0.001) were also detected in blood, a finding suggesting that blood repertoires may reflect thyroid immune responses. Sample size was not statistically predetermined, and blinding of investigators to group allocation was not performed.

Amplification of TCR beta CDR3 regions was carried out from RNA transcripts. The TCR CDR3 was subjected to a first round of RT-PCR using the HTBI primer set and the Qiagen OneStep RT-PCR kit. Libraries were constructed in a second round of multiplex PCR, after which size selection and purification were carried out. Paired-end sequencing of the libraries was performed with 100 bp reads on an Illumina HiSeq2000. Under the source paper's analysis protocol: SOAPnuke was used to process the raw data, removing reads that contained adapters or uncalled bases, had a mean Phred below 15, or lacked an exact match to the constant primer or identifier. COPE v1.2.5 was used to merge high-quality paired reads, and clonotypes were defined as unique nucleotide sequences. Clonotypes were aligned to IMGT TRBV, TRBD and TRBJ reference segments using MiTCR v1.1. The analysis was restricted to V-J combinations with a frequency above 0.0001, which together covered about 99% of the repertoires. A TCS score was defined as the ratio between F50 (clonal expansion) and ExV (chaos), using BLOSUM62-based TCRdist between CDR3 peptides within each V-J. Welch's t-statistics and random forest reduced around 520 V-J features to 13, which were used in a naive Bayes classifier (R e1071). Through fastp at Q25 and MiXCR, TCRdb rebuilt clones from the public reads, retaining in-frame beta chains. Each CDR3 protein gets just one entry, which takes the most common genes and DNA from the rows behind it. The V and J calls, along with clone size, are taken from TCRdb and not from the paper's own processing. The sample includes some 500,000 distinct CDR3 sequences, with about an eighth observed a single time. Together, the top ten hold 15% to 20% of the sample.

V is reduced by 0 bases and J by 0 bases, leaving a spacing of 12 bases between them. The CDR3 has 16 amino acids, counting the end cysteine and phenylalanine. Just the 48-base CDR3 DNA is kept, in frame starting at base 1. Taken from the germline V gene, the CDR1 and CDR2 loops are SGDLS and YYNGEE. The sample holds many counts of this clonotype. Its antigen target is currently unknown. Within one base of it there is no much larger clone, and no base qualities were kept. Graves' hyperthyroidism was defined as stable when no progression to ophthalmopathy occurred over 18 months of follow-up. The hyperthyroidism patients were between 18 and 65 years old and newly diagnosed, with a disease duration of less than 2 months. Any patient with an uncontrolled infection, another autoimmune disease, pregnancy or lactation was excluded. Diagnoses were established on the basis of clinical symptoms, serum thyroxine and TRAb, thyroid ultrasound, and orbital computed tomography. Ficoll-Paque density gradient centrifugation was used to isolate PBMCs from 10 ml of fresh peripheral blood. Total RNA was extracted with Trizol reagent, and quality was checked on an Agilent 2100 Bioanalyzer.

Input material: blood. This chain joins TRBV9 to TRBJ1-1, with the D gene uncertain. The clonotype comes from a woman aged 18-29 years with Graves' hyperthyroidism. The CDR3 protein sequence reads: CASSVGGFRMNTEAFF. The DNA is as follows: TGTGCCAGCAGCGTAGGAGGTTTCCGCATGAACACTGAAGCTTTCTTT. Outside the CDR3, residues come from the reference TRBV9 and TRBJ1-1 proteins, so the full variable domain is: DSGVTQTPKHLITATGQRVTLRCSPRSGDLSVYWYQQSLDQGLQFLIQYYNGEERAKGNILERFSAQQFPDLHSELNLSSLELGDSALYFCASSVGGFRMNTEAFFGQGTRLTVV.